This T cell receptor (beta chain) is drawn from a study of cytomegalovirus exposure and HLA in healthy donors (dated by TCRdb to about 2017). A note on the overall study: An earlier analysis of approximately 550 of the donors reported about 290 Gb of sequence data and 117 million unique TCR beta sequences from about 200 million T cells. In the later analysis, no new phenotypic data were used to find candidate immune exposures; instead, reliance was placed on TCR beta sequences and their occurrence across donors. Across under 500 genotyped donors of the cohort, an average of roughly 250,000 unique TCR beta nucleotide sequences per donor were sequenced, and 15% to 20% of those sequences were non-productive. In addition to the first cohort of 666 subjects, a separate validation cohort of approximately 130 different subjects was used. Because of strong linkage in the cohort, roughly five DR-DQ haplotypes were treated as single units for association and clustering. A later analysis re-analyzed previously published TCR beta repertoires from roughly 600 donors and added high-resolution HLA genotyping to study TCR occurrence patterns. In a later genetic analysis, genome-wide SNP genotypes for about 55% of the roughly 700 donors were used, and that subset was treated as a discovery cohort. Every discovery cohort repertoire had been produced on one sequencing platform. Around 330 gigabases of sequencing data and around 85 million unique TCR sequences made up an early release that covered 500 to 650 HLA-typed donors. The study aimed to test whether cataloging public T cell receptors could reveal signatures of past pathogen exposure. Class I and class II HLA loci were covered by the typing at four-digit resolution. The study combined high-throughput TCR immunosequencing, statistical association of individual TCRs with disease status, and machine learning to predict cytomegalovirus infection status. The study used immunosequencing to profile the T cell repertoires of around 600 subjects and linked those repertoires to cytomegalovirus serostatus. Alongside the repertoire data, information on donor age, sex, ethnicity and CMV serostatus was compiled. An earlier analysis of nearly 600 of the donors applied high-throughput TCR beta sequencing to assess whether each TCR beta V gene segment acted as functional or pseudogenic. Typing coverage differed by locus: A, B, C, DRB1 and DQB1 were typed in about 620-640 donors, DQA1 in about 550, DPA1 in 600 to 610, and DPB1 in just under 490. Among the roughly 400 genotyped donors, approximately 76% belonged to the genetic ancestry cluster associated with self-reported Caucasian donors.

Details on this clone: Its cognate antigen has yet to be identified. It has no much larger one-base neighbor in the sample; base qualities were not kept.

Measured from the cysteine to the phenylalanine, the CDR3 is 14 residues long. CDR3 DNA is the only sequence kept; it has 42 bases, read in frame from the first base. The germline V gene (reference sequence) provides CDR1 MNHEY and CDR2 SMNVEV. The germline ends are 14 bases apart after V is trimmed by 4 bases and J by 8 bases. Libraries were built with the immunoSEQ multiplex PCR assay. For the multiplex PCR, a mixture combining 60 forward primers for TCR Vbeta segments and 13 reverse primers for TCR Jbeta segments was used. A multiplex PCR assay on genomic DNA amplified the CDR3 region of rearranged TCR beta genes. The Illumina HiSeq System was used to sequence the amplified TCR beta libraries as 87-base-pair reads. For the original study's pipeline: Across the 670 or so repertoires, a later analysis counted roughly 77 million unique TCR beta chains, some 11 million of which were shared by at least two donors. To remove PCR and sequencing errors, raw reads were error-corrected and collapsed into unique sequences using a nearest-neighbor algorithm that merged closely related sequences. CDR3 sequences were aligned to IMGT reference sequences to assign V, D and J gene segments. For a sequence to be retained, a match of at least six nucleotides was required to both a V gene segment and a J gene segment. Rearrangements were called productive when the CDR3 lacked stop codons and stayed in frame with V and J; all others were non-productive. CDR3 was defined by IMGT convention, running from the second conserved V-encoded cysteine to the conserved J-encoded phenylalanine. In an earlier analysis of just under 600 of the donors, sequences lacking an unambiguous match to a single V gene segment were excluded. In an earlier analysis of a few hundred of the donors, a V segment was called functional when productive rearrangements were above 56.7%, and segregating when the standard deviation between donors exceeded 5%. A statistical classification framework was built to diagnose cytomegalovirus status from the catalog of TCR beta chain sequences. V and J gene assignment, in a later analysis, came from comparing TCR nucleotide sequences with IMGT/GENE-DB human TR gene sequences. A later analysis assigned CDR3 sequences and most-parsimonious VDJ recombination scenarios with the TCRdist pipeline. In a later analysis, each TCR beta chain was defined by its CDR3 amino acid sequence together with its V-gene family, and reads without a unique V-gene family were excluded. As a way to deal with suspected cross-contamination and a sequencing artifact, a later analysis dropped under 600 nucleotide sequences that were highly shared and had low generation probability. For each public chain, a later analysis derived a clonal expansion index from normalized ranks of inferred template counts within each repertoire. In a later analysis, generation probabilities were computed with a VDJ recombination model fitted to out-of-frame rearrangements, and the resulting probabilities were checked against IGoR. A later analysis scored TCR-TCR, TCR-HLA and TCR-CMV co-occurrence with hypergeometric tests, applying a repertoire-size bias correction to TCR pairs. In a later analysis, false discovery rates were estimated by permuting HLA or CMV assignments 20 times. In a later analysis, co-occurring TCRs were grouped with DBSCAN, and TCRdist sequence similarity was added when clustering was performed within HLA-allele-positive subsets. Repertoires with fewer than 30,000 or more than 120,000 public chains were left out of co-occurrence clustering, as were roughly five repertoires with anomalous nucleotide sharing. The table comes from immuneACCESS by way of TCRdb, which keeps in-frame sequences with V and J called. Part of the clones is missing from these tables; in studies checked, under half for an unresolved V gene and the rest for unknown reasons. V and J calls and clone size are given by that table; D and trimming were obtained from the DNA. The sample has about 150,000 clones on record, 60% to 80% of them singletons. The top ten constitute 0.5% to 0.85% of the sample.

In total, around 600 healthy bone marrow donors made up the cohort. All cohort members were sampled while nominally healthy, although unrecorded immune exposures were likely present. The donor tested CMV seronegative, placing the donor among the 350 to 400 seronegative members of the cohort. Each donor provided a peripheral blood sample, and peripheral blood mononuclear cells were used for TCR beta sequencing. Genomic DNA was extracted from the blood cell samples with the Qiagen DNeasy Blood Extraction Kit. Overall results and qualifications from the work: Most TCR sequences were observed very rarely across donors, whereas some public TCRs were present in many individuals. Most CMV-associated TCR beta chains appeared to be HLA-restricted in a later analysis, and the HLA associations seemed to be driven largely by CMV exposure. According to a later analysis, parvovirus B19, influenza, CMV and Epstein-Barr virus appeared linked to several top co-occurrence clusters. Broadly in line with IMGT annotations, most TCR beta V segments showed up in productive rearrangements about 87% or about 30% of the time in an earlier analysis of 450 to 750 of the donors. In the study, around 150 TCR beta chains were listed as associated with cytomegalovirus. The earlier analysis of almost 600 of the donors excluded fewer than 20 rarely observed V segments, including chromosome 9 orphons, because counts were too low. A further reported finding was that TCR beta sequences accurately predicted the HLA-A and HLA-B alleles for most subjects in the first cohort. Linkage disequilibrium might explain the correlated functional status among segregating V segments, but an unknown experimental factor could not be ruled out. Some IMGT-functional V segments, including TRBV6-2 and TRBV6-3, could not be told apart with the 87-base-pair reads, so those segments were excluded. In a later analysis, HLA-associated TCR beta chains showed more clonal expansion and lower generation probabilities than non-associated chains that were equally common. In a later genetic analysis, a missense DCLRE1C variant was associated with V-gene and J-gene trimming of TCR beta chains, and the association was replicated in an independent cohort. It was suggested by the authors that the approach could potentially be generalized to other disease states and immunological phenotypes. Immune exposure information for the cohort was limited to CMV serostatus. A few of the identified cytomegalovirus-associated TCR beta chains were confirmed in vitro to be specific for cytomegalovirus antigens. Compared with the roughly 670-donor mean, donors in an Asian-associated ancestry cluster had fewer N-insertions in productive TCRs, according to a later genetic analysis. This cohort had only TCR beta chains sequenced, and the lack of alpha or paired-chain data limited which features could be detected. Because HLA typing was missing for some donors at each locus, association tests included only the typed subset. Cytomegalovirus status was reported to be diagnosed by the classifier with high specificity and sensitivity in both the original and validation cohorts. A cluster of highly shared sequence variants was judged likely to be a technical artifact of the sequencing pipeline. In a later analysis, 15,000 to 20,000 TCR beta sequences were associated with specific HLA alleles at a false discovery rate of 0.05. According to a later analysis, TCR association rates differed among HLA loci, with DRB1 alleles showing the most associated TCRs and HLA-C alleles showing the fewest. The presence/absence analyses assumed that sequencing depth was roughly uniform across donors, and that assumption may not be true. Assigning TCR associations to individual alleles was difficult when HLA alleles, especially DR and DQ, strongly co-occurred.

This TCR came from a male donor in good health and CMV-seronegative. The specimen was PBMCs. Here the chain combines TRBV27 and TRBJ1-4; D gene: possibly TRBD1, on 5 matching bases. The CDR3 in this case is CASSWGGLGEKLFF. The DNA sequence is TGTGCCAGCAGTTGGGGGGGTCTAGGGGAAAAACTGTTTTTT.